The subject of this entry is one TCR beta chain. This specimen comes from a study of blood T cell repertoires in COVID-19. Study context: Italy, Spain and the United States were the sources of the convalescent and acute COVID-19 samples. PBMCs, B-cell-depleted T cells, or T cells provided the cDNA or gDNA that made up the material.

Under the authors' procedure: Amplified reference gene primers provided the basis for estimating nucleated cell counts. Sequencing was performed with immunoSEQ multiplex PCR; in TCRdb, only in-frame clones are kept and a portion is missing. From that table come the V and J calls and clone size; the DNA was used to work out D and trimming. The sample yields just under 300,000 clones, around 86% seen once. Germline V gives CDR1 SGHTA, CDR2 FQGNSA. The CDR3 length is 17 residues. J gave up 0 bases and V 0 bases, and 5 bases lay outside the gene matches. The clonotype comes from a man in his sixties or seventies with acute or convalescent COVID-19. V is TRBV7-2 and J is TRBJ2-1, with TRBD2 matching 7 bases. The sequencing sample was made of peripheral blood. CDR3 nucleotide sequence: TGTGCCAGCAGCTTAGCGGTGCTAGCGGACTCCTACAATGAGCAGTTCTTC. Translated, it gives CASSLAVLADSYNEQFF.